Sequencing of this TCR beta chain was carried out in a study of shared clonotypes between healthy human individuals. Study-level information: The cohort comprised a couple of women and a few men. Their ages spanned 18 to 49 years. Study-wide results and limits: Sequencing depth was expected to influence donor clonotype sharing.

Notes on this clone: Antigen unknown.

In the sorted-subset replicate PCRs, approximately 200 ng DNA, 25,000 to 30,000 T cell genomes, was used. TCRdb's table, derived via immunoSEQ multiplex PCR, lists solely in-frame clones and lacks some. The table lists about 2.4 million clones, about 92% of them singletons. V lost 0 bases, J lost 2 bases, and 9 bases lay in between. From germline, CDR1 is SGHRS and CDR2 YFSETQ. The length of the CDR3 is 14 residues. Memory CD4+ cells were the fraction left after CD45RA+ naive selection. This clonotype was sampled from a man younger than 35 in good health. The specimen was naive CD4+ T cells sorted from blood. Subset of the sample: CD45RA+ positively selected. The chain has TRBV5-1 and TRBJ2-7, with unresolved D. CDR3 in amino acids: CASSLEDPAYEQYF. Written as DNA, the CDR3 is TGCGCCAGCAGCTTGGAAGACCCCGCCTACGAGCAGTACTTC. Supplemented by reference TRBV5-1 and TRBJ2-7, the full variable domain reads KAGVTQTPRYLIKTRGQQVTLSCSPISGHRSVSWYQQTPGQGLQFLFEYFSETQRNKGNFPGRFSGRQFSNSRSEMNVSTLELGDSALYLCASSLEDPAYEQYFGPGTRLTVT.